This TCR beta chain derives from a study of post-analysis software for immune sequencing data. V lost 2 bases to trimming and J lost 8 bases; unmatched junction nucleotides: 10. The CDR3 is made up of 15 amino acids. Germline CDR1 is SGHRS and CDR2 is YFSETQ. Study-wide findings and caveats: Among multiple sclerosis patients, normalized Chao1 diversity was significantly below that of controls. TRBV5-6, TRBV5-1 and TRBV20-1 belonged to a set of roughly five TRBV segments that were more frequent in patients than controls. Under F measure analysis, samples from one preparation batch co-clustered strongly.

About this clonotype itself: As yet, its antigen is unknown.

Presence of unique molecular identifiers characterized the TCR beta cDNA libraries. The source material, 1 to 10 million T cells, gave rise to about 460,000 cDNA molecules. TCRdb re-called the PCR reads with MiXCR, one entry per CDR3 protein. This table holds about 430,000 distinct CDR3 sequences, about 39% found once. The J gene is TRBJ2-1, the V gene TRBV5-1, with 7 bases aligning to TRBD1. Sequences were obtained from blood. The sequence was obtained from a girl aged 2 to 10 with multiple sclerosis. The CDR3 sequence is CASSLGTEGWDEQFF. In DNA, the CDR3 is TGCGCCAGCAGCTTAGGGACAGAGGGTTGGGATGAGCAGTTCTTC.